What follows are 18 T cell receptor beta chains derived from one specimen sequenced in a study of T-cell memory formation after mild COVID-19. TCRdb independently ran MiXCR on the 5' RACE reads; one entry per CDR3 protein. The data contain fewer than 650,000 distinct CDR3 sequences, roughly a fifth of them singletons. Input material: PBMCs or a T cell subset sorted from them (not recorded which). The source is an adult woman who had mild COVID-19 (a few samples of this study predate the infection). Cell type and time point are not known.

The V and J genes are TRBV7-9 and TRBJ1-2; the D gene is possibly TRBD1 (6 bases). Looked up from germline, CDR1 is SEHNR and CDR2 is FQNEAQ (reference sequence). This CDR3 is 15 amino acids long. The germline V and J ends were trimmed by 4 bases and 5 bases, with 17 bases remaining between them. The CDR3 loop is CASSSLTGSGYGYTF. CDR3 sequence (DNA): TGTGCCAGCAGCTCTCTGACAGGTTCTGGATATGGCTACACCTTC. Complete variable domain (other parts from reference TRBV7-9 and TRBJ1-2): DTGVSQNPRHKITKRGQNVTFRCDPISEHNRLYWYRQTLGQGPEFLTYFQNEAQLEKSRLLSDRFSAERPKGSFSTLEIQRTEQGDSAMYLCASSSLTGSGYGYTFGSGTRLTVV.

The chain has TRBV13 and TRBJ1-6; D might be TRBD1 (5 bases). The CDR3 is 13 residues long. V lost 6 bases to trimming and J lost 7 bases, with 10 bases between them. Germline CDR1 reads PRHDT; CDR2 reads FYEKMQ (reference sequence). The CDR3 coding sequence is TGTGCCAGCAGGCGGGGCGTAAATTCACCCCTCCACTTT. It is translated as CASRRGVNSPLHF.

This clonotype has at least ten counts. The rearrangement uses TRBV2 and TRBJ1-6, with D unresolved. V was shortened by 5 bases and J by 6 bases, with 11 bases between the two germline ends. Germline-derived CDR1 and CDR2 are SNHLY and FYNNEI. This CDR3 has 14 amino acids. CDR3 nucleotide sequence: TGTGCCAGCAGTTATGGCCAGGCTAATTCACCCCTCCACTTT. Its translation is CASSYGQANSPLHF.

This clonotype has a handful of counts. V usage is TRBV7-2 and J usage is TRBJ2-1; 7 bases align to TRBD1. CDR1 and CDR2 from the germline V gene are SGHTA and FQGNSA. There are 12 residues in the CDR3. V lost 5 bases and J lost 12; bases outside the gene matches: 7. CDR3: CASSITDRWQFF. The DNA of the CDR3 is TGTGCCAGCAGCATAACGGACAGGTGGCAGTTCTTC. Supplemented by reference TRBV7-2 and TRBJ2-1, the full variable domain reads GAGVSQSPSNKVTEKGKDVELRCDPISGHTALYWYRQSLGQGLEFLIYFQGNSAPDKSGLPSDRFSAERTGGSVSTLTIQRTQQEDSAVYLCASSITDRWQFFGPGTRLTVL.

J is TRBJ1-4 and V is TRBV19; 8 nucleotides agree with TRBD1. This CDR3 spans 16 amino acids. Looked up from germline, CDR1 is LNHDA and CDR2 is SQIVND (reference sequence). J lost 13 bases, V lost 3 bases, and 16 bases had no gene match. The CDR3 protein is CASSISGGQARARLFF. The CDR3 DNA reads TGTGCCAGTAGTATCTCCGGGGGACAGGCGCGGGCAAGACTGTTTTTT.

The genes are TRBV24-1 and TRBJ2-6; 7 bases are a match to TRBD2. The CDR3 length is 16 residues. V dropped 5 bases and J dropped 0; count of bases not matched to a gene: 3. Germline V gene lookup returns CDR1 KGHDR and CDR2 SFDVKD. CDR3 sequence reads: CATSGGGVSGANVLTF. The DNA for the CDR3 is TGTGCCACCAGTGGTGGGGGGGTCTCTGGGGCCAACGTCCTGACTTTC.

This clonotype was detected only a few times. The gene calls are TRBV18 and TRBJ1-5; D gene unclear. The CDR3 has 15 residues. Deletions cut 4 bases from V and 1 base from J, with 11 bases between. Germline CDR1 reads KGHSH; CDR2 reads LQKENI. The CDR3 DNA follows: TGTGCCAGCTCACTTACGGGAACCAGCAATCAGCCCCAGCATTTT. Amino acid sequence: CASSLTGTSNQPQHF.

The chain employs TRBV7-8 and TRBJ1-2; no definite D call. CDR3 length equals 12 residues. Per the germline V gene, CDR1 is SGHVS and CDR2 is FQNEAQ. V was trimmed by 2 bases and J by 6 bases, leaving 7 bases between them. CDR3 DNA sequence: TGTGCCAGCAGCTTATCGACGGATGGCTACACCTTC. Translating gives CASSLSTDGYTF. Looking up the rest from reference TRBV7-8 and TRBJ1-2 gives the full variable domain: GAGVSQSPRYKVAKRGQDVALRCDPISGHVSLFWYQQALGQGPEFLTYFQNEAQLDKSGLPSDRFFAERPEGSVSTLKIQRTQQEDSAVYLCASSLSTDGYTFGSGTRLTVV.

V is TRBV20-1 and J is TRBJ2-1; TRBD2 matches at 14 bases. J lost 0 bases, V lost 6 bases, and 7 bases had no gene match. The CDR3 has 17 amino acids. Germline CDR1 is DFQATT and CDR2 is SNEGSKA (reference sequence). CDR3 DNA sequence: TGCAGTGCGCCCGGGACTAGCGGGGGACTCTCCTACAATGAGCAGTTCTTC. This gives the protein CSAPGTSGGLSYNEQFF.

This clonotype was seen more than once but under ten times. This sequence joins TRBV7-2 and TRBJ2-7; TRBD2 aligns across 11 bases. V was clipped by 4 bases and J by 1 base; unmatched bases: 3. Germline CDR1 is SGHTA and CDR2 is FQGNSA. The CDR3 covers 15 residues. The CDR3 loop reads CASSYLAGGSYEQYF. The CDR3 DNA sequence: TGTGCCAGCAGCTATCTAGCGGGAGGTTCCTACGAGCAGTACTTC. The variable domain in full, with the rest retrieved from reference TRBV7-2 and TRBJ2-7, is GAGVSQSPSNKVTEKGKDVELRCDPISGHTALYWYRQSLGQGLEFLIYFQGNSAPDKSGLPSDRFSAERTGGSVSTLTIQRTQQEDSAVYLCASSYLAGGSYEQYFGPGTRLTVT.

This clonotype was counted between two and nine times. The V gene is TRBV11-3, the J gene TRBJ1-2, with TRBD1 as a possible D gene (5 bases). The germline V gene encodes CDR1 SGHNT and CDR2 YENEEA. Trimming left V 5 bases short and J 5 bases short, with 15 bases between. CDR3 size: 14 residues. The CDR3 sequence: CASSPTGGPYGYTF. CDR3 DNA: TGTGCCAGCAGCCCCACGGGGGGACCGTATGGCTACACCTTC.

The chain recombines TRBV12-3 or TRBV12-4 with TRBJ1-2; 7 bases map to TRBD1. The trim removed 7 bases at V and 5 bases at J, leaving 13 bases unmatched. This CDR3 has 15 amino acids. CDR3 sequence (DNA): TGTGCCAGCATGCCCCAGGAGACAGGGCGTTATGGCTACACCTTC. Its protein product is CASMPQETGRYGYTF.

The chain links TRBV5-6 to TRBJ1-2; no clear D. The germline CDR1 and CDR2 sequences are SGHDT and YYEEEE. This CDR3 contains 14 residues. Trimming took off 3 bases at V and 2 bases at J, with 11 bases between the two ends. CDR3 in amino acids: CASSWYNSNYGYTF. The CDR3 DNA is TGTGCCAGCAGCTGGTACAACTCCAACTATGGCTACACCTTC.

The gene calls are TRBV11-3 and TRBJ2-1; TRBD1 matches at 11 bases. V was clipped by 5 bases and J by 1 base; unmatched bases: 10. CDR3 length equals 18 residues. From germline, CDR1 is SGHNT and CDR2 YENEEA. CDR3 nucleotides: TGTGCCAGCAGCCACGGAACAGGACAGGGGGCTTCCTACAATGAGCAGTTCTTC. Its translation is CASSHGTGQGASYNEQFF.

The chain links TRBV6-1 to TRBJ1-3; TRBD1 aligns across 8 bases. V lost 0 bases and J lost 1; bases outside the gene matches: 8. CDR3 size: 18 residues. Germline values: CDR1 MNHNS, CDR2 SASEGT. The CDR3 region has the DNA TGTGCCAGCAGTGAAGCGCTGCAGGGGGCAGCATCTGGAAACACCATATATTTT. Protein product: CASSEALQGAASGNTIYF.

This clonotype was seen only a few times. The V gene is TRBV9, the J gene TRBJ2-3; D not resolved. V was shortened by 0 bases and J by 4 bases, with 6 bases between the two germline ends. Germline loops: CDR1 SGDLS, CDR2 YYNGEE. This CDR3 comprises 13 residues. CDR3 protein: CASSVVVADTQYF. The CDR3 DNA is TGTGCCAGCAGCGTAGTGGTAGCAGATACGCAGTATTTT.

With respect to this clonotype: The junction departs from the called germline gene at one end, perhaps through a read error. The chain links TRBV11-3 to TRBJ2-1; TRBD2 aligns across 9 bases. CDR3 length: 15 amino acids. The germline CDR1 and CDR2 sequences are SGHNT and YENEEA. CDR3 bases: TGTGCCAGCAGCTTAGGCGGGGGGGCCATGTATGAGCATTTCTTC. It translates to CASSLGGGAMYEHFF.

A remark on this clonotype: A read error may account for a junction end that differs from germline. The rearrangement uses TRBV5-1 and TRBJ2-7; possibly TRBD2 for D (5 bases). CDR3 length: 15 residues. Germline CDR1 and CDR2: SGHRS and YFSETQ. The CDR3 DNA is TGCGCCAGCACCTTGGGCGATCGGGGTAGCTACGAGCAGTACTTC. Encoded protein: CASTLGDRGSYEQYF.